These 19 T cell receptor beta chains came from one sample sequenced in a study of cytomegalovirus exposure and HLA in healthy donors. It was with 60 Vbeta and 13 Jbeta primers that the PCR ran. This table comes from immunoSEQ multiplex PCR, and its TCRdb copy is limited to in-frame clones, with some not included. The repertoire holds about 160,000 clones, with 70% to 85% as singletons. The sequenced sample was PBMCs. All receptors derive from a man under 40 in good health and CMV-seropositive.

The V gene is TRBV27, the J gene TRBJ1-1; D might be TRBD1 (6 bases). V was shortened by 5 bases and J by 1 base, with 8 bases between the two germline ends. Germline V lookup: CDR1 MNHEY, CDR2 SMNVEV (reference sequence). The CDR3 length is 13 residues. CDR3 nucleotide sequence: TGTGCCAGCAGTCTACAGGGGAACACTGAAGCTTTCTTT. It is translated as CASSLQGNTEAFF.

The V call is TRBV7-9, the J call TRBJ2-3; unclear D gene. The CDR3 contains 12 residues. Per germline, CDR1 SEHNR and CDR2 FQNEAQ (reference sequence). The germline V and J ends were trimmed by 4 bases and 6 bases, with 8 bases remaining between them. CDR3 DNA sequence: TGTGCCAGCAGCTGGCTTTTCGATACGCAGTATTTT. Translation gives CASSWLFDTQYF.

J is TRBJ2-2 and V is TRBV7-9; D unclear. Germline V gene data show CDR1 as SEHNR and CDR2 as FQNEAQ (reference sequence). The CDR3 covers 12 residues. Trimming removed 3 bases from V and 7 bases from J, with 6 bases in between. The CDR3 reads CASSFQNGELFF. CDR3 nucleotide sequence: TGTGCCAGCAGCTTTCAGAACGGGGAGCTGTTTTTT.

This clone has just one count. The chain joins TRBV6-1 to TRBJ1-5, with 8 bases fitting TRBD1. Germline V gene lookup returns CDR1 MNHNS and CDR2 SASEGT. The CDR3 extends over 14 amino acids. Unmatched junction bases numbered 2, after V lost 3 bases and J lost 4 bases. The CDR3 DNA is TGTGCCAGCAGTGATCGACAGGGGAATCAGCCCCAGCATTTT. This codes for CASSDRQGNQPQHF.

The rearrangement joins TRBV28 to TRBJ1-4; 9 nucleotides match TRBD1. Germline lookup yields CDR1 MDHEN and CDR2 SYDVKM. With V trimmed by 7 bases and J by 8 bases, 8 bases remained unmatched. There are 14 residues in the CDR3. As DNA, the CDR3 is TGTGCCAGCACCCCGGGACAGGGAAGAGAAAAACTGTTTTTT. Translating it yields CASTPGQGREKLFF.

This clone was counted a few times. This sequence joins TRBV4-1 and TRBJ1-6; D not certain. Trimming cost V 4 bases and J 0 bases, with 16 bases left between them. The CDR3 consists of 18 residues. The germline gives CDR1 MGHRA, CDR2 YSYEKL. CDR3 in amino acids: CASSRASPRVSYNSPLHF. In DNA, the CDR3 is TGCGCCAGCAGCCGGGCTTCACCGAGGGTCTCCTATAATTCACCCCTCCACTTT.

J is TRBJ2-7 and V is TRBV29-1; TRBD1 might be the D (6 bases). The CDR3 is 12 amino acids. V was shortened by 3 bases and J by 5 bases, with 11 bases between the two germline ends. Germline lookup yields CDR1 SQVTM and CDR2 ANQGSEA. CDR3 sequence reads: CSVEIQGHEQYF. The DNA for the CDR3 is TGCAGCGTTGAGATACAGGGACACGAGCAGTACTTC.

Here the CDR3 reads CASTMDSRDEQFF. CDR3 sequence (DNA): TGCGCCAGCACTATGGACAGTCGTGATGAGCAGTTCTTC. The V gene is TRBV5-1, the J gene TRBJ2-1, with a possible D match to TRBD1 (6 bases). CDR3 size: 13 residues. V gave up 6 bases and J gave up 8 bases, with 15 bases separating them. The germline V gene has CDR1 SGHRS and CDR2 YFSETQ.

The chain carries TRBV6-5 and TRBJ2-5, with 7 bases identical to TRBD1. With 4 bases clipped from V and 2 bases from J, the junction kept 4 bases outside the gene matches. The CDR3 has 14 residues. In germline, CDR1 is MNHEY, CDR2 SVGAGI. The chain's CDR3 is CASSSPGQQETQYF. The CDR3 region has the DNA TGTGCCAGCAGTTCGCCGGGACAGCAAGAGACCCAGTACTTC.

This clone occurred a few times. CDR3 nucleotide sequence: TGCGCCAGCAGCCAACCTAGCGGGGGGGCCAATACGCAGTATTTT. Protein product: CASSQPSGGANTQYF. The rearrangement links TRBV4-3 to TRBJ2-3; 12 bases are shared with TRBD2. Germline values: CDR1 LGHNA, CDR2 YSLEER. J gave up 7 bases and V 2 bases, and 4 bases lay outside the gene matches. This CDR3 has 15 residues.

This chain connects TRBV7-9 to TRBJ2-5, with D perhaps TRBD2 (6 bases). The germline gives CDR1 SEHNR, CDR2 FQNEAQ (reference sequence). CDR3 length equals 14 residues. V was trimmed by 0 bases and J by 1 base, leaving 6 bases between them. CDR3 nucleotide sequence: TGTGCCAGCAGCTTAGCGGGGGGCCAAGAGACCCAGTACTTC. This translates into CASSLAGGQETQYF.

V usage is TRBV4-1 and J usage is TRBJ1-1, with 10 nucleotides matching TRBD1. CDR1 and CDR2 from the germline V gene are MGHRA and YSYEKL. This CDR3 has 19 residues. Trimming took 0 bases from V and 10 from J; bases not matched to a gene: 20. In DNA, the CDR3 is TGCGCCAGCAGCCAAGAGAGGACCGGGACAGGGGCGCCAAGATCGCTAGCTTTCTTT. This codes for CASSQERTGTGAPRSLAFF.

The rearrangement joins TRBV4-1 to TRBJ1-1; TRBD1 is a possible D gene (5 bases). The CDR3 is 14 amino acids. Germline V lookup: CDR1 MGHRA, CDR2 YSYEKL. The V and J ends lost 5 bases and 2 bases respectively, with 12 bases between them. CDR3 bases: TGCGCCAGCAGCGTATTAGGGGATAACACTGAAGCTTTCTTT. Translation: CASSVLGDNTEAFF.

This clone was seen only once. J is TRBJ2-7 and V is TRBV9; D remains ambiguous. V shed 3 bases and J shed 4 bases, with 8 bases lying between them. CDR3 length equals 12 residues. Germline CDR1 is SGDLS and CDR2 is YYNGEE. DNA for the CDR3: TGTGCCAGCAGCGATGGCAGATACGAGCAGTACTTC. Amino acids: CASSDGRYEQYF.

The J gene is TRBJ1-6, the V gene TRBV2; 7 bases line up with TRBD1. The V gene end was trimmed by 5 bases and the J gene end by 5 bases; junction bases not matched to a gene: 3. Germline values: CDR1 SNHLY, CDR2 FYNNEI. The CDR3 covers 14 residues. CDR3 nucleotide sequence: TGTGCCAGCAGTACCGGGACAGATAATTCACCCCTCCACTTT. Protein product: CASSTGTDNSPLHF.

The rearrangement uses TRBV5-4 and TRBJ2-5, with D perhaps TRBD1 (6 bases). Germline loops: CDR1 SGHNT, CDR2 YYREEE (reference sequence). Trimming removed 3 bases from V and 5 bases from J, with 14 bases in between. The CDR3 is 14 amino acids. The CDR3: CASSSTVGAETQYF. For the CDR3, the DNA is TGTGCCAGCAGCTCCACTGTGGGGGCGGAGACCCAGTACTTC.

This clone came up a few times. V gene TRBV30 combines with J gene TRBJ2-7, with D perhaps TRBD1 (6 bases). Germline V CDR1 and CDR2: GTSNPN, SVGIG (reference sequence). The CDR3 is 17 residues long. Trimming left V 0 bases short and J 3 bases short, with 21 bases between. CDR3 bases: TGTGCCTGGAGTGTAGTCCCCCAGGGGATAAAGGTCTACGAGCAGTACTTC. Its protein product is CAWSVVPQGIKVYEQYF.

The chain recombines TRBV5-1 with TRBJ2-3; TRBD2 aligns across 8 bases. CDR1 and CDR2 (germline): SGHRS, YFSETQ. V was pared by 0 bases and J by 3 bases, with 12 bases of the junction left unmatched. The CDR3 has 18 residues. The CDR3 region has the DNA TGCGCCAGCAGCTTGGGCCCCCAGCGGGGGCTTGGAACAGATACGCAGTATTTT. Encoded protein: CASSLGPQRGLGTDTQYF.

This chain connects TRBV29-1 to TRBJ2-4, with 9 bases aligning to TRBD1. This CDR3 has 13 residues. Germline assignment: CDR1 SQVTM and CDR2 ANQGSEA. After removal of 7 bases from V and 6 bases from J, the junction contained 7 bases not matched to a gene. CDR3 amino acids: CSAFGQGINIQYF. In nucleotides, the CDR3 is TGCAGCGCATTTGGACAGGGGATAAACATTCAGTACTTC. The full variable domain, in which reference TRBV29-1 and TRBJ2-4 provide the parts outside the CDR3, is SAVISQKPSRDICQRGTSLTIQCQVDSQVTMMFWYRQQPGQSLTLIATANQGSEATYESGFVIDKFPISRPNLTFSTLTVSNMSPEDSSIYLCSAFGQGINIQYFGAGTRLSVL.